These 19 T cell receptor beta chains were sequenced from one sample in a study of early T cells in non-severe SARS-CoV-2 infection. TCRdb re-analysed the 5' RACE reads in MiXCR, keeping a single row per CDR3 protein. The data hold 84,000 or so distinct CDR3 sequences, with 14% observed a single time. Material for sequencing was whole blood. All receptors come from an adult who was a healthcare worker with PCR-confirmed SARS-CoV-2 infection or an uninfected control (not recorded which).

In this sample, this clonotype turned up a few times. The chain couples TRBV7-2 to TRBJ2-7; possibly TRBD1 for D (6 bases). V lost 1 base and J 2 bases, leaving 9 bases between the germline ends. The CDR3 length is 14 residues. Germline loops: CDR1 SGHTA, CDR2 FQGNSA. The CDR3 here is CASSLETGAYEQYF. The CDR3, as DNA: TGTGCCAGCAGCTTAGAGACAGGCGCCTACGAGCAGTACTTC.

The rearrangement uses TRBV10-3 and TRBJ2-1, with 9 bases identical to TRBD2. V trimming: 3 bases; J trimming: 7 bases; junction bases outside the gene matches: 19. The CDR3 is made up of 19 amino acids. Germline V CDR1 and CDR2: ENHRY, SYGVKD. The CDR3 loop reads CAISDKASGAGSFGNEQFF. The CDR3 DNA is TGTGCCATCAGTGATAAGGCTAGCGGGGCAGGATCATTCGGGAATGAGCAGTTCTTC.

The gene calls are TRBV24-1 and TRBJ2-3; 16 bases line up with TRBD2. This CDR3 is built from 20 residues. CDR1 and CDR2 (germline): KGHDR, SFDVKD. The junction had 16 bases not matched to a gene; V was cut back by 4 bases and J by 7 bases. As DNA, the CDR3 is TGTGCCACCAGTGAGCCCGGGACTAGCGGGGGGGCCGGTTCGGCGAATACGCAGTATTTT. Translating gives CATSEPGTSGGAGSANTQYF.

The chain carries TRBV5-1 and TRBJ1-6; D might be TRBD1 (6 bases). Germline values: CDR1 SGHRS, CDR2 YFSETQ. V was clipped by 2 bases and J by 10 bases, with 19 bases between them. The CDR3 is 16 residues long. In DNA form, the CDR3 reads TGCGCCAGCAGCTTAGGAGTCGGGGGCGTAGGATCACCCCTCCACTTT. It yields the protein CASSLGVGGVGSPLHF.

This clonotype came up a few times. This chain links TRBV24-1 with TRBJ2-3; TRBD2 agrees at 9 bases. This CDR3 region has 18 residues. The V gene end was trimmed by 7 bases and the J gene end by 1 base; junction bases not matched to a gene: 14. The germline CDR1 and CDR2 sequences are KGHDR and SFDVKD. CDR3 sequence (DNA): TGTGCCACCAGCGATCCAACGGCGGGGGGGCCTGGCACAGATACGCAGTATTTT. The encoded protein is CATSDPTAGGPGTDTQYF.

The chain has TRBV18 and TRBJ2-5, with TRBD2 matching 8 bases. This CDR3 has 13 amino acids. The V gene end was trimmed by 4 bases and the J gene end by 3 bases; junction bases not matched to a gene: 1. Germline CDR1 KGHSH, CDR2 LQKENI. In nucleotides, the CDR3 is TGTGCCAGCTCACGTAGCGGGGAAGAGACCCAGTACTTC. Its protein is CASSRSGEETQYF.

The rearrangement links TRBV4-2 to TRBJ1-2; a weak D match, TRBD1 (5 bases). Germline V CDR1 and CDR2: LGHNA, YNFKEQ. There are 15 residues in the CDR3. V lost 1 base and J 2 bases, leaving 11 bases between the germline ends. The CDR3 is CASSQGGMGNYGYTF. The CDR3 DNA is TGTGCCAGCAGCCAAGGGGGCATGGGGAACTATGGCTACACCTTC.

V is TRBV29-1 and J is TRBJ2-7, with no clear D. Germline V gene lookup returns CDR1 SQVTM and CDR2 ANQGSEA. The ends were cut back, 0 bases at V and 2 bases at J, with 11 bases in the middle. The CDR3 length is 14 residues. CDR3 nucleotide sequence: TGCAGCGTTGAAGATCCCGGGTCCCCCTACGAGCAGTACTTC. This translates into CSVEDPGSPYEQYF.

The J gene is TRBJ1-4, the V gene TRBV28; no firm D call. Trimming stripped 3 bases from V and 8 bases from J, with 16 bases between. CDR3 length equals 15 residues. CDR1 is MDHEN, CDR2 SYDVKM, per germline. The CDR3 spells CASSFGLKLGEKLFF. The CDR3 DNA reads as TGTGCCAGCAGTTTCGGGCTGAAACTAGGGGAAAAACTGTTTTTT.

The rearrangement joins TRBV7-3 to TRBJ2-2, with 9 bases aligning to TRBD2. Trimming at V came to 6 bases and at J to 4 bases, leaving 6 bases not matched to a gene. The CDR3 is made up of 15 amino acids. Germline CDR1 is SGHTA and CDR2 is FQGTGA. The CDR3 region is CASRQAGGPTGELFF. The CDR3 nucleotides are TGTGCCAGCAGACAGGCGGGGGGGCCCACCGGGGAGCTGTTTTTT.

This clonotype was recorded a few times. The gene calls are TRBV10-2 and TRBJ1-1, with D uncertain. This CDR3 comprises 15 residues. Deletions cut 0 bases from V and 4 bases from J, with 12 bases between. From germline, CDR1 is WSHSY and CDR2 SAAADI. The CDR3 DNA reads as TGCGCCAGCAGTGAGTCATCCGGGTGGAGCACTGAAGCTTTCTTT. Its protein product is CASSESSGWSTEAFF.

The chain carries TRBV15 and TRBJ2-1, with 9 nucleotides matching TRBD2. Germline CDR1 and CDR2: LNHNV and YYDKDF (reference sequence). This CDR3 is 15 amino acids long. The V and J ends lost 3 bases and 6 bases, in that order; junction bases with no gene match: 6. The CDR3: CATSSLAGETNEQFF. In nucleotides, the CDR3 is TGTGCCACCAGCAGCTTAGCGGGGGAAACCAATGAGCAGTTCTTC.

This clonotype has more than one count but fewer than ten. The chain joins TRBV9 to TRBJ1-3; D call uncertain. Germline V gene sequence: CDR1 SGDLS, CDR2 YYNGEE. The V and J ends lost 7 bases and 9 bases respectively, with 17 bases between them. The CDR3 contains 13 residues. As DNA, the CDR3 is TGTGCCAGCGGAGAGGGCCAGCAAGGCACCATATATTTT. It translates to CASGEGQQGTIYF.

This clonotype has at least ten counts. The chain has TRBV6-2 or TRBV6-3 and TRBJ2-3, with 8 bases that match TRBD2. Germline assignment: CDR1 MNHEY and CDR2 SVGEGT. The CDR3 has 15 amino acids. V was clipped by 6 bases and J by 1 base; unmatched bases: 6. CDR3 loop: CASSRAGERTDTQYF. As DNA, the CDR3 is TGTGCCAGCAGCCGAGCGGGGGAGCGCACAGATACGCAGTATTTT.

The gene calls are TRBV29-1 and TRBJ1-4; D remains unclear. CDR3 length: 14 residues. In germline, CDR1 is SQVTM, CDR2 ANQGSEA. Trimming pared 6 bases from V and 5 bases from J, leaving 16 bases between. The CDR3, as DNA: TGCAGCGTCGGGTACTCCGGGAGCAATGAAAAACTGTTTTTT. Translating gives CSVGYSGSNEKLFF.

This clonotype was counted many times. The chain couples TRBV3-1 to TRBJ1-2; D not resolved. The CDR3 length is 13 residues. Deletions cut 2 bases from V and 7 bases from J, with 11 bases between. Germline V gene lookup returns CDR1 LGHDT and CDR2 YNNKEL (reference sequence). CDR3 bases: TGTGCCAGCAGCCAATCCCCCTGGGGTGGCTACACCTTC. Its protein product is CASSQSPWGGYTF.

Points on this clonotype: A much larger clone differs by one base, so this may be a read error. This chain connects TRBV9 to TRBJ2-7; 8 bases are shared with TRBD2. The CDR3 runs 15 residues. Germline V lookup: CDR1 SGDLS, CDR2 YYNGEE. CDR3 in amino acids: CASSVGTSGKHEQCF. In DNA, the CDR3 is TGTGCCAGCAGCGTAGGTACTAGCGGAAAACACGAGCAGTGCTTC.

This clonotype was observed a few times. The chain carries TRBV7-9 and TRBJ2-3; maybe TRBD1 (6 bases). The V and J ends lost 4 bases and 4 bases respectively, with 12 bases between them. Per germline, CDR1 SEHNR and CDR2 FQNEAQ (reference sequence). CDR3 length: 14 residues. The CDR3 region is CASSSTTGSDTQYF. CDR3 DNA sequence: TGTGCCAGCAGCTCGACTACAGGGTCAGATACGCAGTATTTT.

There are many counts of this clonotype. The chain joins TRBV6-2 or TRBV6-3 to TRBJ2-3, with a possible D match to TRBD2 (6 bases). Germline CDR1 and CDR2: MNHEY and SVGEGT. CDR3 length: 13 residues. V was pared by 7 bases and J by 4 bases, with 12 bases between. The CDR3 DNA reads TGTGCCAGCAATTTGGGGGGAGCAGATACGCAGTATTTT. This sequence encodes CASNLGGADTQYF.